This is a list of T cell receptor beta chains from one sample in a study of PD-L1 blockade in urothelial cancer. TCRdb's table, derived via immunoSEQ multiplex PCR, lists solely in-frame clones and lacks some. The sample shows about 130,000 clones, 84% of them seen only once. The sequencing used PBMCs, collected around atezolizumab (anti-PD-L1) treatment. These receptors were obtained from a man aged 50 to 59 with urothelial cancer. CDR3s include the opening cysteine and the closing phenylalanine or tryptophan. Fields, in order: CDR3 DNA, CDR3 protein, clone size, V gene, D gene, J gene. A D gene is named only where the DNA matches it firmly. Only part of the rows carry a size: once, few, many, or a class if the clone is expanded.

CDR3 DNA: TGCAGCGTGACCCTTAACGGGAGACGCAATGAGCAGTTCTTC
CDR3 protein: CSVTLNGRRNEQFF
clone size: once
V gene: TRBV29-1
D gene: .
J gene: TRBJ2-1

CDR3 DNA: TGTGCCAGCATGAGACAGGGGGCGAACGGGGAGCTGTTTTTT
CDR3 protein: CASMRQGANGELFF
clone size: .
V gene: TRBV6-6
D gene: TRBD1
J gene: TRBJ2-2

CDR3 DNA: TGTGCCAGCAGCGGAACTAATGGAGGCACAGATACGCAGTATTTT
CDR3 protein: CASSGTNGGTDTQYF
clone size: few
V gene: TRBV9
D gene: .
J gene: TRBJ2-3

CDR3 DNA: TGTGCCAGCAGCCGGGACAGGGCGAACACTGAAGCTTTCTTT
CDR3 protein: CASSRDRANTEAFF
clone size: once
V gene: TRBV5-6
D gene: TRBD1
J gene: TRBJ1-1

CDR3 DNA: TGTGCCATCAGTGAGCGGGGTGGGGATATGAACACTGAAGCTTTCTTT
CDR3 protein: CAISERGGDMNTEAFF
clone size: .
V gene: TRBV10-3
D gene: .
J gene: TRBJ1-1

CDR3 DNA: TGTGCCAGAAGCTTGGTAGTAGCGGGAATCCTCCACAATGAGCAGTTCTTC
CDR3 protein: CARSLVVAGILHNEQFF
clone size: once
V gene: TRBV5-3
D gene: TRBD2
J gene: TRBJ2-1

CDR3 DNA: TGTGCCAGCAGTCCCGACAGGGGGCAAGTCTCACCCCTCCACTTT
CDR3 protein: CASSPDRGQVSPLHF
clone size: once
V gene: TRBV27
D gene: TRBD1
J gene: TRBJ1-6

CDR3 DNA: TGTGCCAGCAGTGAAGCGCACGGGTTCGAGCAGTACTTC
CDR3 protein: CASSEAHGFEQYF
clone size: .
V gene: TRBV6-1
D gene: .
J gene: TRBJ2-7

CDR3 DNA: TGTGCCAGCAGCGCCCCCCCCAGCTATGGCTACACCTTC
CDR3 protein: CASSAPPSYGYTF
clone size: .
V gene: TRBV9
D gene: .
J gene: TRBJ1-2

CDR3 DNA: TGTGCCAGCAGCTTGGCTTACGGAGGTGAGCAGTTCTTC
CDR3 protein: CASSLAYGGEQFF
clone size: .
V gene: TRBV5-4
D gene: .
J gene: TRBJ2-1

CDR3 DNA: TGTGCCAGCAGTCGGGACATCAATGAGCAGTTCTTC
CDR3 protein: CASSRDINEQFF
clone size: .
V gene: TRBV28
D gene: .
J gene: TRBJ2-1

CDR3 DNA: TGTGCCAGCAGCTTAATTCCCGGGACTAAGGTCAATGAGCAGTTCTTC
CDR3 protein: CASSLIPGTKVNEQFF
clone size: .
V gene: TRBV11-2
D gene: TRBD2
J gene: TRBJ2-1

CDR3 DNA: TGCAGTGCAAAGGGGAGGCCAGAAGCTTTCTTT
CDR3 protein: CSAKGRPEAFF
clone size: .
V gene: TRBV20-1
D gene: .
J gene: TRBJ1-1

CDR3 DNA: TGTGCCAGCAGTCCGCGGGACAGAACCTACGAGCAGTACTTC
CDR3 protein: CASSPRDRTYEQYF
clone size: .
V gene: TRBV27
D gene: .
J gene: TRBJ2-7

CDR3 DNA: TGTGCCAGAAGCTTGGGGCAGGGGTTTTCTGGAAACACCATATATTTT
CDR3 protein: CARSLGQGFSGNTIYF
clone size: few
V gene: TRBV5-3
D gene: .
J gene: TRBJ1-3

CDR3 DNA: TGTGCCAGCGCCGCCTCAGGGGACACTGAAGCTTTCTTT
CDR3 protein: CASAASGDTEAFF
clone size: once
V gene: TRBV2
D gene: .
J gene: TRBJ1-1

CDR3 DNA: TGTGCCAGCAGCCTGACGACTAGCGGGAGCAACAATGAGCAGTTCTTC
CDR3 protein: CASSLTTSGSNNEQFF
clone size: few
V gene: TRBV6-6
D gene: TRBD2
J gene: TRBJ2-1

CDR3 DNA: TGCGCCAGCAGCTTGGGGGGGGGACTCCACTATGGCTACACCTTC
CDR3 protein: CASSLGGGLHYGYTF
clone size: .
V gene: TRBV5-1
D gene: .
J gene: TRBJ1-2

CDR3 DNA: TGTGCCAGTAGTAGGGGGGGAGTTTCCTACAATGAGCAGTTCTTC
CDR3 protein: CASSRGGVSYNEQFF
clone size: many
V gene: TRBV19
D gene: TRBD2
J gene: TRBJ2-1

CDR3 DNA: TGCGCCAGCAGCCAAGGGAGATTTAGTCTCTCCTACAATGAGCAGTTCTTC
CDR3 protein: CASSQGRFSLSYNEQFF
clone size: once
V gene: TRBV4-1
D gene: .
J gene: TRBJ2-1

CDR3 DNA: TGTGCCAGCAGTTTAACAGGGGGGCATGGCTACACCTTC
CDR3 protein: CASSLTGGHGYTF
clone size: .
V gene: TRBV28
D gene: TRBD1
J gene: TRBJ1-2

CDR3 DNA: TGTGCCAGCAGTGACCCGAGGACTCCGGCGAGAGGCTACACCTTC
CDR3 protein: CASSDPRTPARGYTF
clone size: .
V gene: TRBV6-1
D gene: .
J gene: TRBJ1-2

CDR3 DNA: TGCGCCAGCAGCCTCGACTTCGGAGGCTACACCTTC
CDR3 protein: CASSLDFGGYTF
clone size: .
V gene: TRBV4-1
D gene: .
J gene: TRBJ1-2

CDR3 DNA: TGTGCCAGCAGCCCCGACATTAATTCACCCCTCCACTTT
CDR3 protein: CASSPDINSPLHF
clone size: .
V gene: TRBV5-6
D gene: .
J gene: TRBJ1-6

CDR3 DNA: TGTGCCAGCAGTAGGGGACAGCATAGCAATCAGCCCCAGCATTTT
CDR3 protein: CASSRGQHSNQPQHF
clone size: .
V gene: TRBV6-5
D gene: TRBD1
J gene: TRBJ1-5

CDR3 DNA: TGCGCCAGCAGCTCGGCCGGGGGGACTGAAGCTTTCTTT
CDR3 protein: CASSSAGGTEAFF
clone size: .
V gene: TRBV5-1
D gene: .
J gene: TRBJ1-1

CDR3 DNA: TGTGCCAGTAGGACGCTGGACAGGGGGAACACTGAAGCTTTCTTT
CDR3 protein: CASRTLDRGNTEAFF
clone size: .
V gene: TRBV19
D gene: TRBD1
J gene: TRBJ1-1

CDR3 DNA: TGTGCCAGCAGCGTAGGACTAGCGGGAGCCTACGAGCAGTACTTC
CDR3 protein: CASSVGLAGAYEQYF
clone size: few
V gene: TRBV9
D gene: TRBD2
J gene: TRBJ2-7

CDR3 DNA: TGTGCCAGCAGCGACAGCCCTTCTAACTATGGCTACACCTTC
CDR3 protein: CASSDSPSNYGYTF
clone size: .
V gene: TRBV7-2
D gene: .
J gene: TRBJ1-2

CDR3 DNA: TGCGCCAGCAGTGGGCTGAACACTGAAGCTTTCTTT
CDR3 protein: CASSGLNTEAFF
clone size: .
V gene: TRBV5-1
D gene: .
J gene: TRBJ1-1

CDR3 DNA: TGTGCCTGGAGTTATTCCTACAATGAGCAGTTCTTC
CDR3 protein: CAWSYSYNEQFF
clone size: .
V gene: TRBV30
D gene: .
J gene: TRBJ2-1

CDR3 DNA: TGCAGCCACAGATCACACCCTGAAGCTTTCTTT
CDR3 protein: CSHRSHPEAFF
clone size: .
V gene: TRBV29-1
D gene: .
J gene: TRBJ1-1

CDR3 DNA: TGTGCCAGCAGCGTCGACCTCCAGGGGGCTGGCACAGATACGCAGTATTTT
CDR3 protein: CASSVDLQGAGTDTQYF
clone size: .
V gene: TRBV9
D gene: TRBD1
J gene: TRBJ2-3

CDR3 DNA: TGTGCCAGCAGTCCCCCCGGGGGAGACACCATATATTTT
CDR3 protein: CASSPPGGDTIYF
clone size: .
V gene: TRBV28
D gene: .
J gene: TRBJ1-3

CDR3 DNA: TGTGCCAGCTCACCCGGGACAGGGGCCAATGGCTACACCTTC
CDR3 protein: CASSPGTGANGYTF
clone size: .
V gene: TRBV18
D gene: TRBD1
J gene: TRBJ1-2

CDR3 DNA: TGTGCCAGCAGCTCAGGACAGGGAGTTTTTGATTCACCCCTCCACTTT
CDR3 protein: CASSSGQGVFDSPLHF
clone size: .
V gene: TRBV7-9
D gene: TRBD1
J gene: TRBJ1-6

CDR3 DNA: TGTGCCAGCAGCTCGGGACAGCTTAACACAGATACGCAGTATTTT
CDR3 protein: CASSSGQLNTDTQYF
clone size: once
V gene: TRBV7-9
D gene: TRBD1
J gene: TRBJ2-3

CDR3 DNA: TGTGCCAGCAGTCCCAGACAGGGCCAGAACACTGAAGCTTTCTTT
CDR3 protein: CASSPRQGQNTEAFF
clone size: .
V gene: TRBV7-8
D gene: TRBD1
J gene: TRBJ1-1

CDR3 DNA: TGTGCCAGCAGCCACGGGACAGGGCAGAACACTGAAGCTTTCTTT
CDR3 protein: CASSHGTGQNTEAFF
clone size: .
V gene: TRBV4-2
D gene: TRBD1
J gene: TRBJ1-1

CDR3 DNA: TGTGCCAGCAGTTACTCGACTCGGGTTGGCTACACCTTC
CDR3 protein: CASSYSTRVGYTF
clone size: few
V gene: TRBV6-5
D gene: .
J gene: TRBJ1-2

CDR3 DNA: TGCGCCAGCAAGAAACTGGTAGATCTAGATACGCAGTATTTT
CDR3 protein: CASKKLVDLDTQYF
clone size: .
V gene: TRBV5-1
D gene: .
J gene: TRBJ2-3

CDR3 DNA: TGTGCCAGCAGTTACTCCGGGTTCGTCTCCTACGAGCAGTACTTC
CDR3 protein: CASSYSGFVSYEQYF
clone size: .
V gene: TRBV6-5
D gene: .
J gene: TRBJ2-7

CDR3 DNA: TGTGCCAGCAGCCCCCCGGGACAAATGAACACTGAAGCTTTCTTT
CDR3 protein: CASSPPGQMNTEAFF
clone size: .
V gene: TRBV7-9
D gene: .
J gene: TRBJ1-1

CDR3 DNA: TGCGCCAGCAGCTTCGGCCCGGACACCCCCGAGGCCAAAAACATTCAGTACTTC
CDR3 protein: CASSFGPDTPEAKNIQYF
clone size: once
V gene: TRBV5-1
D gene: .
J gene: TRBJ2-4

CDR3 DNA: TGTGCCAGCAGCTTAGTGGTAGAAACGCAGTATTTT
CDR3 protein: CASSLVVETQYF
clone size: .
V gene: TRBV11-2
D gene: .
J gene: TRBJ2-3

CDR3 DNA: TGTGCCAGCACCAAATACAGATCAGCTCACTCTGGAAACACCATATATTTT
CDR3 protein: CASTKYRSAHSGNTIYF
clone size: .
V gene: TRBV7-2
D gene: .
J gene: TRBJ1-3

CDR3 DNA: TGCGCCAGCAGCGTAAGCAGGGTTGGGAACACAGATACGCAGTATTTT
CDR3 protein: CASSVSRVGNTDTQYF
clone size: .
V gene: TRBV5-1
D gene: .
J gene: TRBJ2-3

CDR3 DNA: TGCGCCAGCAGCCAAGATCTGGGACAGTCTTATGGCTACACCTTC
CDR3 protein: CASSQDLGQSYGYTF
clone size: once
V gene: TRBV4-1
D gene: TRBD1
J gene: TRBJ1-2

CDR3 DNA: TGTGCCACTAAACTAGCGGCTTACAATGAGCAGTTCTTC
CDR3 protein: CATKLAAYNEQFF
clone size: .
V gene: TRBV15
D gene: TRBD2
J gene: TRBJ2-1

CDR3 DNA: TGTGCCAGCAGCGGGACTAGCTACGAGCAGTACTTC
CDR3 protein: CASSGTSYEQYF
clone size: .
V gene: TRBV9
D gene: TRBD2
J gene: TRBJ2-7

CDR3 DNA: TGTGCCAGCCGACAGGGGAACACTGAAGCTTTCTTT
CDR3 protein: CASRQGNTEAFF
clone size: .
V gene: TRBV2
D gene: TRBD1
J gene: TRBJ1-1